The source of this TCR beta chain is a study of blood T cell repertoires in COVID-19. Across the whole study: Italy, Spain and the United States were the sources of the convalescent and acute COVID-19 samples. PBMCs, B-cell-depleted T cells, or T cells were the source of the cDNA or gDNA that made up the material.

The germline V and J ends were trimmed by 4 bases and 6 bases, with 7 bases remaining between them. The CDR3 consists of 12 residues. Germline values: CDR1 SGHRS, CDR2 YFSETQ. In the study's own analysis: How many nucleated cells were present was estimated from reference gene primer amplification. Repertoires were generated with immunoSEQ multiplex PCR, while TCRdb's copy carries only in-frame clones and drops some. The V and J calls and clone size were taken over from that table, and D and trimming were inferred from the DNA. The data show some 130,000 clones, approximately 80% seen once. The sample comprised peripheral blood. The chain recombines TRBV5-1 with TRBJ2-2; D perhaps matches TRBD2 (6 bases). This TCR was sampled from a man in his 70s with acute or convalescent COVID-19. CDR3 sequence reads: CASSRGAGELFF. CDR3 DNA sequence: TGCGCCAGCAGCCGCGGGGCCGGGGAGCTGTTTTTT.